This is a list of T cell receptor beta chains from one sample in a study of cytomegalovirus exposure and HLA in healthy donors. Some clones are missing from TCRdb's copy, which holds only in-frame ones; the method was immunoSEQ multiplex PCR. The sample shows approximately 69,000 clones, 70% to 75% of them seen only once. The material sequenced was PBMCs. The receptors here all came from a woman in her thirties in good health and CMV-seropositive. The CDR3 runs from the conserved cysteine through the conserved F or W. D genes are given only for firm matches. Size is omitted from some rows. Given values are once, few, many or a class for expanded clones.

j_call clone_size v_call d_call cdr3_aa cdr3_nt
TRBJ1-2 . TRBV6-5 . CASSSTFTGIYGYTF TGTGCCAGCAGTTCCACTTTTACAGGGATCTATGGCTACACCTTC
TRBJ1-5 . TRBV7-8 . CASSPNRGNQPQHF TGTGCCAGCAGCCCCAACAGGGGCAATCAGCCCCAGCATTTT
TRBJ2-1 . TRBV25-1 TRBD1 CASSEPGQGMNEQFF TGTGCCAGCAGTGAACCGGGACAGGGGATGAATGAGCAGTTCTTC
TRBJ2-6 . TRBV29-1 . CSVEITPGANVLTF TGCAGCGTTGAAATAACTCCTGGGGCCAACGTCCTGACTTTC
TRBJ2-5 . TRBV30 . CAWTLSETQYF TGTGCCTGGACCCTGTCGGAGACCCAGTACTTC
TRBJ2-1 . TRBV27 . CASSANNEQFF TGTGCCAGCAGTGCTAATAATGAGCAGTTCTTC
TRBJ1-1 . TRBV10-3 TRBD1 CAISESGQANTEAFF TGTGCCATCAGTGAGTCAGGACAGGCGAACACTGAAGCTTTCTTT
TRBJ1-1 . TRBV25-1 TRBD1 CASSRKPGQPTEAFF TGTGCCAGCAGTCGGAAACCGGGACAGCCAACTGAAGCTTTCTTT
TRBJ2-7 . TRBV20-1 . CSAGGTYEQYF TGCAGTGCAGGAGGGACCTACGAGCAGTACTTC
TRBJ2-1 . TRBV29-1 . CSVFPGVEEAEFF TGCAGCGTTTTTCCAGGTGTCGAGGAGGCGGAGTTCTTC
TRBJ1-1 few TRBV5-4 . CASSLAAANTEAFF TGTGCCAGCAGCTTGGCCGCGGCGAACACTGAAGCTTTCTTT
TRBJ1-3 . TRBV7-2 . CASSSQGTDSGNTIYF TGTGCCAGCAGCTCGCAAGGTACAGACTCTGGAAACACCATATATTTT